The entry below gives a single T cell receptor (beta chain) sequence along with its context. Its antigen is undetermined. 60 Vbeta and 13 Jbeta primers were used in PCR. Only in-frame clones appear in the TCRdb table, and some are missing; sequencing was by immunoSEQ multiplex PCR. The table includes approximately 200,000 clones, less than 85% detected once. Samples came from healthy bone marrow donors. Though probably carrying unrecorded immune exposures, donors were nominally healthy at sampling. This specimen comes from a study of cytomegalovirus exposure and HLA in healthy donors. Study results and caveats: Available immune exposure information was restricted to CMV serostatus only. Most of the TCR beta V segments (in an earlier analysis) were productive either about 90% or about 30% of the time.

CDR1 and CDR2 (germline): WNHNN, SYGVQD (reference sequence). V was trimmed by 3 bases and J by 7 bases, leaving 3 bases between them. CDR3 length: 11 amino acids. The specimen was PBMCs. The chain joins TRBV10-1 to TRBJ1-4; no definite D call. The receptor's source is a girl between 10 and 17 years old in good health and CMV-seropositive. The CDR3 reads CASSDGEKLFF. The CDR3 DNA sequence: TGCGCCAGCAGTGACGGTGAAAAACTGTTTTTT.